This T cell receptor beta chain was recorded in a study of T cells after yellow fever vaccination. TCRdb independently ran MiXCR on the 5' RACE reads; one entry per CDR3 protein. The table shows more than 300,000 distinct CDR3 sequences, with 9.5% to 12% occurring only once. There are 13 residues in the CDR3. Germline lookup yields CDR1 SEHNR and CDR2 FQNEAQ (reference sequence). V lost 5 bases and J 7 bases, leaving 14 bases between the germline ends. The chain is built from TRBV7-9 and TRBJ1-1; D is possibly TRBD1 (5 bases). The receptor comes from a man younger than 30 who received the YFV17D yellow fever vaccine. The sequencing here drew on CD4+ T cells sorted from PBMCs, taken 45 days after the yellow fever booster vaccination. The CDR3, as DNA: TGTGCCAGCAGCCCTTGGGACCGTGATGAAGCTTTCTTT. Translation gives CASSPWDRDEAFF. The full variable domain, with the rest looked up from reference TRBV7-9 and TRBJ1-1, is DTGVSQNPRHKITKRGQNVTFRCDPISEHNRLYWYRQTLGQGPEFLTYFQNEAQLEKSRLLSDRFSAERPKGSFSTLEIQRTEQGDSAMYLCASSPWDRDEAFFGQGTRLTVV.